This record looks at one T cell receptor (beta chain) sequence and its context. No antigen is known for it. Qualities for individual bases were not recorded, and no much larger clone is one base off. Here V drops 4 bases and J drops 9 bases, and the junction holds 12 bases not matched to any gene. The CDR3 runs 16 residues from the cysteine to the phenylalanine. The entry retains the CDR3 DNA only, 48 bases that are in frame from base 1. CDR1 and CDR2 (LGHNA, YSLEER) derive from the germline V gene. This entry belongs to a study of vaccination effects on CD4 cells after COVID-19 (dated by TCRdb to between 2022 and 2023). Background for the entire study: Two doses of either the BNT162b2 or the mRNA-1273 mRNA SARS-CoV-2 vaccine were administered to participants. Pre-vaccine samples were collected from two convalescent patients 16 days and one week before the first dose, corresponding to 142 and 148 days after COVID-19 diagnosis. SARS-CoV-2 spike-specific CD4+ TCR repertoires were compared before and after mRNA vaccination in COVID-19 convalescent patients and in infection-naive vaccine recipients. The full study included some 10 COVID-19 convalescent patients and a few SARS-CoV-2-naive healthy vaccine recipients. In the study, cultures from other donors were sequenced using the Oncomine TCR Beta short-read assay on an Illumina iSeq 100.

Overall results and qualifications from the work: Both infection-induced and vaccine-induced clones contracted markedly at late post-vaccination timepoints, which is consistent with waning T cell responses. For convalescent patients, new clones induced by the vaccine made up most of the post-vaccine spike-reactive repertoire, and these new clones were largely distinct from the clones induced by infection. The study was limited by a small number of convalescent patients and lacked early post-infection timepoints.

In the ViraFEST assay, PBMC were stimulated with viral peptide pools, and TCR sequencing was then used to find antigen-specific CD4+ T cell clonotypes based on their expansion. After around 10 days of culture, CD4+ T cells were isolated with the EasySep CD4+ T cell isolation kit. PCR-confirmed SARS-CoV-2 infection had occurred in convalescent patients between March and December 2020, before the Alpha, Beta and Delta variants emerged in the United States. A few million PBMC per well were cultured with approximately 10 ug/ml peptides in IMDM containing roughly 5% human AB serum, roughly 10 IU/ml IL-2 and gentamicin. Half of the culture medium was replaced with fresh IL-2-containing medium on days 3 and 7. Unless otherwise noted, each peptide stimulation condition was cultured in triplicate wells. PBMC were separated from whole blood using Ficoll-Paque Plus gradient centrifugation and were then either cryopreserved at -140C or used fresh. The QIAamp micro DNA kit was used to extract genomic DNA from the cultured CD4+ T cells.

The receptor library was made with the immunoSEQ multiplex PCR assay. TCR beta CDR3 sequencing was performed on DNA from the cultured, isolated CD4+ T cells. The study's processing was this. The analysis removed non-productive TCR sequences, trimmed reads to the CDR3 region, and retained only CDR3s that were 7 or more amino acids long. The MANAFEST web app was used to identify antigen-specific clonotypes by comparing expansion in peptide wells with expansion in reference cultures. Positive clones required FDR<0.05 expansion versus reference and all other wells, odds ratio above 5, and frequency above 0.1% in two replicate wells. A clonotype was called cross-reactive if it was significantly expanded both in SARS-CoV-2 spike wells and in at least one common cold coronavirus spike condition. Levenshtein distance calculated with the stringdist R package was used to assess CDR3 similarity, and unrooted trees were constructed with ape in R 3.6.1. TCRdb mirrors the immuneACCESS table, restricted to in-frame sequences. Some clones are absent from its copies; in checked studies, under half trace to an unresolved V gene, and the reason for the others is unknown. V, J and clone size reflect that table, while D and trimming were determined from the DNA. For this sample there are approximately 22,000 clones; 75% to 85% appear just once. The ten top clones hold roughly two fifths of the sample.

The chain was built from TRBV4-3 and TRBJ2-1, and 10 bases in between align with TRBD2. The specimen was CD4+ T cells from PBMCs cultured with a peptide pool, collected before COVID-19 vaccination. This receptor was obtained from a human donor who had a prior SARS-CoV-2 infection. The CDR3 reads as follows: CASSPRWPSGSSEQFF. In nucleotides, the sequence is TGCGCCAGCAGCCCGAGATGGCCTAGCGGGAGTAGTGAGCAGTTCTTC.